Listed here is a single T cell receptor (beta chain). Germline CDR1 is LGHDT and CDR2 is YNNKEL (reference sequence). This CDR3 has 15 residues. Germline trimming cut 4 bases from V and 0 bases from J; bases unmatched to any gene: 3. This sample was taken from a study of blood T cell repertoires in COVID-19. Overall study: Both acute and convalescent COVID-19 samples were obtained from the United States, Italy and Spain.

The method was immunoSEQ multiplex PCR; TCRdb's version includes in-frame clones alone and lacks a portion of them. Of 150,000 to 200,000 clones in the sample, 84% were seen once. Sequenced material: PBMCs or T cells enriched from blood (not recorded which). This chain joins TRBV3-1 (or the pseudogene TRBV3-2) and TRBJ1-1, with 9 bases that match TRBD1. This TCR derives from a man aged 50 to 59 who had recovered from COVID-19. CDR3 sequence (DNA): TGTGCCAGCAGCCGAACAGGGGGCATGAACACTGAAGCTTTCTTT. It encodes CASSRTGGMNTEAFF.